What follows describes a single TCR beta chain. Its antigen is undetermined. The germline CDR1 and CDR2 sequences are MDHEN and SYDVKM. The CDR3 is made up of 16 amino acids. Trimming shortened V by 6 bases and J by 0 bases, and 18 bases separated the two germline ends. These data are taken from a study of T-cell memory formation after mild COVID-19. MiXCR was run by TCRdb on the 5' RACE reads, yielding one entry per CDR3 protein. The repertoire holds approximately 410,000 distinct CDR3 sequences, with around a quarter as singletons. The study's findings and limits: CD4/CD8 balance characterized clones contracting day 15 to 85, and CD4+ skew characterized later expanders.

Sequencing used PBMCs or a T cell subset sorted from them (not recorded which). V and J are TRBV28 and TRBJ2-7; TRBD2 is a possible D gene (6 bases). This receptor was taken from an adult woman who had mild COVID-19 (a few samples of this study predate the infection). Cell type and time point are not known. CDR3 DNA sequence: TGTGCCAGCAGCCCAACCGGGACTTTGAGCTCCTACGAGCAGTACTTC. Protein product: CASSPTGTLSSYEQYF. The full variable domain, rest sourced from reference TRBV28 and TRBJ2-7, is DVKVTQSSRYLVKRTGEKVFLECVQDMDHENMFWYRQDPGLGLRLIYFSYDVKMKEKGDIPEGYSVSREKKERFSLILESASTNQTSMYLCASSPTGTLSSYEQYFGPGTRLTVT.